This record covers a single TCR beta chain. The repertoire was sequenced with immunoSEQ multiplex PCR; TCRdb's copy has only in-frame clones and lacks some. The sample lists 200,000 to 300,000 clones, 85% occurring once. Seattle patients were enrolled while actively infected and followed longitudinally. This CDR3 has 12 residues. V lost 6 bases and J 6 bases, leaving 11 bases between the germline ends. The sample originates from a study of blood T cell repertoires in COVID-19. Study at large: Sites in the United States, Italy and Spain provided acute and convalescent COVID-19 samples. PBMCs, B-cell-depleted T cells, or T cells were the source of the cDNA or gDNA that made up the material.

The source material was peripheral blood. The receptor comes from a man aged 45 to 65 with COVID-19, enrolled during active disease. The chain carries TRBV12-3 or TRBV12-4 and TRBJ2-5, with D tentatively TRBD2 (6 bases). The DNA of the CDR3 is TGTGCCAGCAGCGGGGGATGGAAGACCCAGTACTTC. Its protein product is CASSGGWKTQYF.